The 16 T cell receptor beta chains listed next were all sequenced from one sample in a study of CD8+ T cells in alopecia areata. Extracted from the samples, RNA was reverse transcribed into cDNA to serve as the sequencing template. Produced via immunoSEQ multiplex PCR; TCRdb's table is partial and in-frame only. The table has 200,000 or so clones, approximately 61% seen once. The sequencing used CD4+ T cells sorted from blood, collected at week 0. The source is a human donor with alopecia areata.

This clone was observed a handful of times. This chain connects TRBV11-2 to TRBJ1-5; D not certain. Germline-derived CDR1 and CDR2 are SGHAT and FQNNGV. The CDR3 totals 13 residues. The V gene lost 5 bases and the J gene lost 3 bases, with 8 bases spanning the gap. The CDR3 loop is CASSPGLNQPQHF. The CDR3 region has the DNA TGTGCCAGCAGCCCCGGCCTCAATCAGCCCCAGCATTTT.

This chain uses TRBV4-1 with TRBJ2-1, with D unresolved. The germline V gene encodes CDR1 MGHRA and CDR2 YSYEKL. Trimming removed 1 base at V and 10 bases at J, with 11 bases between. The CDR3 extends over 13 amino acids. The CDR3 DNA reads as TGCGCCAGCAGCCAAGGCCCTATGGGCGAGCAGTTCTTC. Protein: CASSQGPMGEQFF.

The chain combines TRBV4-2 with TRBJ1-5; D perhaps matches TRBD1 (5 bases). The CDR3 consists of 15 residues. CDR1 and CDR2 (germline): LGHNA, YNFKEQ. Trimming left V 4 bases short and J 3 bases short, with 13 bases between. CDR3 in amino acids: CASSLRRGNNQPQHF. The CDR3 DNA reads as TGTGCCAGCAGCCTTAGGAGGGGTAACAATCAGCCCCAGCATTTT.

The rearrangement joins TRBV7-9 to TRBJ2-2, with TRBD1 matching 7 bases. Germline V CDR1 and CDR2: SEHNR, FQNEAQ (reference sequence). Trimming at V came to 5 bases and at J to 1 base, leaving 4 bases not matched to a gene. The length of the CDR3 is 15 residues. This CDR3 reads CASSPGTVNTGELFF. In DNA, the CDR3 is TGTGCCAGCAGCCCCGGGACAGTGAACACCGGGGAGCTGTTTTTT.

The genes are TRBV11-2 and TRBJ2-2; D call uncertain. Trimming left V 5 bases short and J 5 bases short, with 9 bases between. The germline V gene has CDR1 SGHAT and CDR2 FQNNGV. This CDR3 is 13 amino acids long. CDR3 bases: TGTGCCAGCAGCATAACAGTAACCGGGGAGCTGTTTTTT. Translated, it gives CASSITVTGELFF.

DNA for the CDR3: TGTGCCAGCAGTGAATGGGGACGGGAAAAACTGTTTTTT. Translation gives CASSEWGREKLFF. The chain has TRBV25-1 and TRBJ1-4; tentative D call: TRBD1 (5 bases). The CDR3 loop spans 13 amino acids. Trimming removed 1 base from V and 8 bases from J, with 8 bases in between. In germline, CDR1 is MGHDK, CDR2 SYGVNS. Combining the CDR3 with reference TRBV25-1 and TRBJ1-4 gives the whole variable domain EADIYQTPRYLVIGTGKKITLECSQTMGHDKMYWYQQDPGMELHLIHYSYGVNSTEKGDLSSESTVSRIRTEHFPLTLESARPSHTSQYLCASSEWGREKLFFGSGTQLSVL.

In this sample, this clone turned up a few times. The rearrangement joins TRBV4-1 to TRBJ1-2; 9 bases align to TRBD1. The germline gives CDR1 MGHRA, CDR2 YSYEKL. The CDR3 extends over 15 amino acids. V gave up 2 bases and J gave up 5 bases; unmatched junction bases: 6. CDR3 DNA: TGCGCCAGCAGCCAACCCACCGGGACAGGGTATGGCTACACCTTC. Protein sequence: CASSQPTGTGYGYTF.

This chain links TRBV27 with TRBJ2-7, with 11 bases identical to TRBD2. Germline V lookup: CDR1 MNHEY, CDR2 SMNVEV (reference sequence). The CDR3 extends over 15 amino acids. The CDR3 spells CAKGLAGGNSYEQYF. The CDR3 nucleotides are TGTGCAAAGGGGCTAGCGGGAGGTAACTCCTACGAGCAGTACTTC.

DNA for the CDR3: TGTGCCAGCAGTTTAGACCAGGGGACCTACGAGCAGTACTTC. Translated: CASSLDQGTYEQYF. The rearrangement joins TRBV28 to TRBJ2-7, with a possible D match to TRBD1 (6 bases). CDR3 length equals 14 residues. Trimming shortened V by 2 bases and J by 2 bases, and 10 bases separated the two germline ends. Germline V gene sequence: CDR1 MDHEN, CDR2 SYDVKM.

The chain couples TRBV10-2 to TRBJ1-1; D not certain. The ends were cut back, 3 bases at V and 2 bases at J, with 13 bases in the middle. This CDR3 is 15 amino acids long. CDR1 and CDR2 (germline): WSHSY, SAAADI. In DNA, the CDR3 is TGCGCCAGCAGTGAATCGGTAGAATTTAACACTGAAGCTTTCTTT. It translates to CASSESVEFNTEAFF.

The J gene is TRBJ1-1, the V gene TRBV7-6; TRBD1 agrees at 9 bases. V lost 4 bases, J lost 11 bases, and 20 bases stayed unmatched. The CDR3 covers 17 residues. CDR1 is SGHVS and CDR2 is FNYEAQ in the germline V gene. CDR3 sequence: CASSSTSGTGPWAGAFF. In DNA, the CDR3 is TGTGCCAGCAGCTCGACCTCCGGGACAGGGCCTTGGGCCGGCGCTTTCTTT.

The chain combines TRBV5-5 with TRBJ2-1; 8 bases fit TRBD2. V lost 4 bases to trimming and J lost 10 bases; unmatched junction nucleotides: 10. CDR1 and CDR2 (germline): SGHKS, YYEKEE (reference sequence). The CDR3 length is 14 residues. CDR3 sequence (DNA): TGTGCCAGCAGCCCGTGGGGCGGGAGGCCGGAGCAGTTCTTC. This translates into CASSPWGGRPEQFF.

The rearrangement joins TRBV30 to TRBJ2-5; D is possibly TRBD1 (6 bases). Germline values: CDR1 GTSNPN, CDR2 SVGIG (reference sequence). Trimming removed 0 bases at V and 4 bases at J, with 12 bases between. The CDR3 covers 14 residues. Written as DNA, the CDR3 is TGTGCCTGGAGTGTACGGATAGGGGGAGAGACCCAGTACTTC. Its protein is CAWSVRIGGETQYF.

This clone has a handful of counts. V gene TRBV7-8 combines with J gene TRBJ2-5; D may be TRBD2 (5 bases). CDR3 size: 15 residues. Deletions cut 2 bases from V and 2 bases from J, with 12 bases between. Per the germline V gene, CDR1 is SGHVS and CDR2 is FQNEAQ. CDR3 sequence (DNA): TGTGCCAGCAGCTTAAAGCGGTACCCACAAGAGACCCAGTACTTC. Translating gives CASSLKRYPQETQYF.

This chain joins TRBV2 and TRBJ1-6; D perhaps matches TRBD1 (5 bases). V lost 6 bases to trimming and J lost 6 bases, with 12 bases between them. Germline values: CDR1 SNHLY, CDR2 FYNNEI. CDR3 length equals 14 residues. The CDR3 DNA is TGTGCCAGCAGAGACGGGACGGCTAATTCACCCCTCCACTTT. This translates into CASRDGTANSPLHF. The full variable domain, rest sourced from reference TRBV2 and TRBJ1-6, is EPEVTQTPSHQVTQMGQEVILRCVPISNHLYFYWYRQILGQKVEFLVSFYNNEISEKSEIFDDQFSVERPDGSNFTLKIRSTKLEDSAMYFCASRDGTANSPLHFGNGTRLTVT.

A few counts support this clone. The chain joins TRBV30 to TRBJ1-3; maybe TRBD1 (5 bases). The CDR3 length is 13 residues. The V gene lost 5 bases and the J gene lost 0 bases, with 8 bases spanning the gap. The germline V gene has CDR1 GTSNPN and CDR2 SVGIG (reference sequence). In DNA form, the CDR3 reads TGTGCCTGGGATAGGGGCTCTGGAAACACCATATATTTT. It translates to CAWDRGSGNTIYF.